These 22 T cell receptor beta chains originate from one sample sequenced in a study of regulatory T cells in long-lasting Graves disease. Building of the TCR beta libraries involved iRepertoire HTBI primers and Arm-PCR of CDR3 regions. One entry per CDR3 protein results from TCRdb running MiXCR on the multiplex PCR reads. The sample shows hundreds of thousands of distinct CDR3 sequences, around a fifth of them seen only once. Time point: persistent/refractory GD, antithyroid drugs over 5 years with positive TRAb. PBMC-derived RNA was used for the TCR library. Sequenced material: peripheral blood mononuclear cells (PBMCs), taken when the disease was refractory, from a patient treated with antithyroid drugs. These receptors were obtained from a female donor with Graves disease.

This clonotype has only a few counts. V and J are TRBV20-1 and TRBJ2-2, with 7 bases identical to TRBD1. Trimming removed 3 bases from V and 0 bases from J; junction bases left unmatched: 1. The CDR3 has 14 residues. Per germline, CDR1 DFQATT and CDR2 SNEGSKA (reference sequence). In DNA form, the CDR3 reads TGCAGTGCTAGCGGACAGGCGAACACCGGGGAGCTGTTTTTT. This gives the protein CSASGQANTGELFF.

The rearrangement links TRBV7-9 to TRBJ2-1; 7 bases agree with TRBD1. From germline, CDR1 is SEHNR and CDR2 FQNEAQ (reference sequence). The CDR3 has 14 amino acids. V shed 5 bases, J shed 4 bases, and the junction held 5 bases outside the gene matches. CDR3 DNA: TGTGCCAGCAGCCCAGACAGGGTTTACAATGAGCAGTTCTTC. Encoded protein: CASSPDRVYNEQFF.

This clonotype was counted a few times. This rearrangement joins TRBV13 to TRBJ1-1; 7 positions agree with TRBD1. The CDR3 consists of 15 residues. Looked up from germline, CDR1 is PRHDT and CDR2 is FYEKMQ (reference sequence). V lost 7 bases to trimming and J lost 0 bases; unmatched junction nucleotides: 8. In nucleotides, the CDR3 is TGTGCCAGCAAGGGGGCAGGAGACATGAACACTGAAGCTTTCTTT. It yields the protein CASKGAGDMNTEAFF.

With regard to this clonotype: The junction and the germline gene differ at one end; a read error may be behind it. The chain recombines TRBV11-2 with TRBJ2-1, with D tentatively TRBD1 or TRBD2 (5 bases each). Germline assignment: CDR1 SGHAT and CDR2 FQNNGV. CDR3 length equals 15 residues. Written as DNA, the CDR3 is TGTGCCAGCAGATTAGGGGACGGGTTGTACAATGAGCAGTTCTTC. Encoded protein: CASRLGDGLYNEQFF.

In its sample, this clonotype was seen many times. The J gene is TRBJ1-1, the V gene TRBV12-3 or TRBV12-4; a possible D gene is TRBD1 (6 bases). Trimming took 5 bases from V and 1 from J, leaving 14 bases between them. This CDR3 has 15 amino acids. The CDR3 loop reads CASSEDIRGNTEAFF. Here the CDR3 DNA reads TGTGCCAGCAGTGAGGATATCAGGGGGAACACTGAAGCTTTCTTT.

This chain uses TRBV5-1 with TRBJ2-5, with 7 bases identical to TRBD1. J lost 3 bases, V lost 3 bases, and 2 bases had no gene match. Per germline, CDR1 SGHRS and CDR2 YFSETQ. The CDR3 is 13 residues long. CDR3 residues: CASSYGTEETQYF. The CDR3 DNA sequence: TGCGCCAGCAGCTACGGGACAGAAGAGACCCAGTACTTC.

This clonotype was detected a few times. The rearrangement joins TRBV2 to TRBJ2-7; D is ambiguous. Deletions cut 5 bases from V and 0 bases from J, with 5 bases between. CDR1 is SNHLY and CDR2 is FYNNEI in the germline V gene. This CDR3 has 12 residues. The CDR3 nucleotides read TGTGCCAGCAGTCAGAACTCCTACGAGCAGTACTTC. Its protein is CASSQNSYEQYF.

This chain joins TRBV29-1 and TRBJ2-5; 9 bases fit TRBD2. In germline, CDR1 is SQVTM, CDR2 ANQGSEA. Trimming removed 4 bases from V and 1 base from J; junction bases left unmatched: 4. The CDR3 extends over 14 amino acids. The CDR3 nucleotides read TGCAGCGTTGCGCGGGGGGGGCGCCAAGAGACCCAGTACTTC. The encoded protein is CSVARGGRQETQYF. The full variable domain, its missing parts supplied by reference TRBV29-1 and TRBJ2-5, is SAVISQKPSRDICQRGTSLTIQCQVDSQVTMMFWYRQQPGQSLTLIATANQGSEATYESGFVIDKFPISRPNLTFSTLTVSNMSPEDSSIYLCSVARGGRQETQYFGPGTRLLVL.

In the case of this clonotype: Here the CDR3 omits its conserved ending phenylalanine or tryptophan, so a read error is the likely source. J is TRBJ2-5 and V is TRBV29-1; weak D call: TRBD2 (6 bases). The germline V gene has CDR1 SQVTM and CDR2 ANQGSEA. The CDR3 has 15 amino acids. Trimming left V 2 bases short and J 3 bases short, with 16 bases between. CDR3 sequence reads: CSVEPFAWEEETQYY. As DNA, the CDR3 is TGCAGCGTTGAACCGTTTGCCTGGGAGGAAGAGACCCAGTACTAC.

The chain recombines TRBV7-2 with TRBJ1-5; 9 positions agree with TRBD1. Germline CDR1 reads SGHTA; CDR2 reads FQGNSA. J gave up 6 bases and V 5 bases, and 8 bases lay outside the gene matches. This CDR3 region has 15 residues. CDR3 DNA: TGTGCCAGCAGCCCCGGGGACAGGGACAGTCAGCCCCAGCATTTT. This sequence encodes CASSPGDRDSQPQHF.

There are a few counts of this clonotype. The V gene is TRBV5-5, the J gene TRBJ2-7; 9 nucleotides match TRBD1. The CDR3 runs 17 residues. V trimming: 2 bases; J trimming: 3 bases; junction bases outside the gene matches: 12. Germline CDR1 reads SGHKS; CDR2 reads YYEKEE (reference sequence). The CDR3 region is CASSFDSGQGYLYEQYF. CDR3 DNA: TGTGCCAGCAGCTTTGATTCGGGACAGGGATACCTCTACGAGCAGTACTTC.

The rearrangement uses TRBV25-1 and TRBJ1-3, with D unresolved. This CDR3 contains 18 residues. Germline V gene sequence: CDR1 MGHDK, CDR2 SYGVNS. Trimming stripped 0 bases from V and 0 bases from J, with 15 bases between. CDR3 sequence (DNA): TGTGCCAGCAGTGAATATAGCGGCGGAACGAGCTCTGGAAACACCATATATTTT. Translation gives CASSEYSGGTSSGNTIYF.

This clonotype was counted only a few times. This clone may be a read error of a much larger clone one base away. V usage is TRBV28 and J usage is TRBJ2-7, with 7 bases lining up with TRBD2. This CDR3 comprises 14 residues. Germline assignment: CDR1 MDHEN and CDR2 SYDVKM. The CDR3 DNA sequence: TGTGCCAGCACCCCTGCTAGCGGCTCCTACGGGCAGTACTTC. This codes for CASTPASGSYGQYF.

This clonotype turned up a few times. V is TRBV2 and J is TRBJ1-5; unclear D gene. Trimming took 1 base from V and 7 from J, leaving 8 bases between them. Looked up from germline, CDR1 is SNHLY and CDR2 is FYNNEI. The CDR3 runs 13 residues. The CDR3 DNA follows: TGTGCCAGCAGTGAAGGAGAGAGGCAGCCCCAGCATTTT. Its translation: CASSEGERQPQHF.

V usage is TRBV5-1 and J usage is TRBJ1-6; TRBD1 is a possible D gene (5 bases). CDR1 and CDR2 from the germline V gene are SGHRS and YFSETQ. Trimming shortened V by 0 bases and J by 9 bases, and 16 bases separated the two germline ends. This CDR3 comprises 16 residues. CDR3 protein: CASSLAGAGMGSPLHF. As DNA, the CDR3 is TGCGCCAGCAGCTTGGCCGGGGCAGGGATGGGTTCACCCCTCCACTTT.

In this sample, this clonotype turned up a few times. The rearrangement links TRBV12-3 or TRBV12-4 to TRBJ1-1; TRBD1 matches at 8 bases. The junction had 12 bases not matched to a gene; V was cut back by 2 bases and J by 7 bases. The CDR3 consists of 16 residues. The CDR3 DNA sequence: TGTGCCAGCAGTTTATTTTCAGGGGGCCTTGGGAGTGAAGCTTTCTTT. It encodes CASSLFSGGLGSEAFF.

The rearrangement uses TRBV29-1 and TRBJ2-3, with D possibly matching TRBD2 (5 bases). Germline values: CDR1 SQVTM, CDR2 ANQGSEA. Trimming shortened V by 4 bases and J by 4 bases, and 12 bases separated the two germline ends. This CDR3 has 13 amino acids. In DNA, the CDR3 is TGCAGCGTTGTAATAGCGTTTTCAGATACGCAGTATTTT. As protein: CSVVIAFSDTQYF.

This clonotype showed up many times. The V call is TRBV4-1, the J call TRBJ1-2; D is unresolved. The CDR3 spans 15 residues. Germline CDR1 is MGHRA and CDR2 is YSYEKL. V was trimmed by 0 bases and J by 4 bases, leaving 12 bases between them. The CDR3 protein is CASSQDPTRPYGYTF. The CDR3 DNA sequence: TGCGCCAGCAGCCAAGATCCGACCAGGCCCTATGGCTACACCTTC.

The chain recombines TRBV3-1 with TRBJ1-6; TRBD1 might be the D (5 bases). CDR1 is LGHDT and CDR2 is YNNKEL in the germline V gene (reference sequence). Trimming removed 4 bases at V and 10 bases at J, with 23 bases between. The CDR3 runs to 17 residues. The CDR3 loop is CASSPSLSGRGDSPLHF. CDR3 DNA: TGTGCCAGCAGCCCGAGCCTGTCAGGGAGAGGAGACTCACCCCTCCACTTT.

The rearrangement links TRBV12-3 or TRBV12-4 to TRBJ1-2, with 8 positions matching TRBD1. This CDR3 comprises 16 residues. J was trimmed by 3 bases and V by 6 bases; bases with no gene match: 12. The CDR3 DNA reads as TGTGCCAGCAGCACAATGGGGCAGGGGGCGGACTATGGCTACACCTTC. Translation: CASSTMGQGADYGYTF.

The chain is built from TRBV20-1 and TRBJ1-1, with 7 bases aligning to TRBD1. The germline CDR1 and CDR2 sequences are DFQATT and SNEGSKA (reference sequence). The CDR3 is 13 residues long. Trimming at V came to 2 bases and at J to 5 bases, leaving 5 bases not matched to a gene. The CDR3 sequence: CSARFTGVTEAFF. The CDR3 DNA follows: TGCAGTGCTAGATTTACAGGGGTTACTGAAGCTTTCTTT.

CDR3 amino acids: CASNSERQEYQPQHF. In DNA, the CDR3 is TGTGCCAGCAATTCGGAAAGACAGGAGTATCAGCCCCAGCATTTT. The rearrangement joins TRBV6-1 to TRBJ1-5; weak D call: TRBD1 (6 bases). This CDR3 spans 15 amino acids. CDR1 is MNHNS, CDR2 SASEGT, per germline. Between the trimmed V and J ends, which lost 7 bases and 5 bases, there was a span of 18 bases.